This T cell receptor (beta chain) was identified during a study of T-cell reconstitution after alpha-beta-depleted transplantation in children. Study-level results: Newly produced T cells mostly accounted for T-cell counts and diversity one year post-transplant.

Per the germline V gene, CDR1 is MGHDK and CDR2 is SYGVNS. After removal of 3 bases from V and 3 bases from J, the junction contained 2 bases not matched to a gene. There are 14 residues in the CDR3. Remarks on this clonotype: Its antigen is still unknown.

The TCRbeta library was prepared with unique molecular identifiers. One entry per CDR3 protein results from TCRdb running MiXCR on the PCR reads. Of 80,000 to 100,000 distinct CDR3 sequences in the sample, more than 20% were seen once. This receptor was taken from a boy between 2 and 10 years old with acute lymphoblastic leukemia, due to receive a stem cell transplant. The rearrangement links TRBV25-1 to TRBJ2-7, with TRBD2 identical over 10 bases. The starting material was PBMCs, obtained before TCRalphabeta/CD19-depleted stem cell transplant. In DNA, the CDR3 is TGTGCCAGCAGTGATCCTAGCGGGAGCTACGAGCAGTACTTC. It translates to CASSDPSGSYEQYF.